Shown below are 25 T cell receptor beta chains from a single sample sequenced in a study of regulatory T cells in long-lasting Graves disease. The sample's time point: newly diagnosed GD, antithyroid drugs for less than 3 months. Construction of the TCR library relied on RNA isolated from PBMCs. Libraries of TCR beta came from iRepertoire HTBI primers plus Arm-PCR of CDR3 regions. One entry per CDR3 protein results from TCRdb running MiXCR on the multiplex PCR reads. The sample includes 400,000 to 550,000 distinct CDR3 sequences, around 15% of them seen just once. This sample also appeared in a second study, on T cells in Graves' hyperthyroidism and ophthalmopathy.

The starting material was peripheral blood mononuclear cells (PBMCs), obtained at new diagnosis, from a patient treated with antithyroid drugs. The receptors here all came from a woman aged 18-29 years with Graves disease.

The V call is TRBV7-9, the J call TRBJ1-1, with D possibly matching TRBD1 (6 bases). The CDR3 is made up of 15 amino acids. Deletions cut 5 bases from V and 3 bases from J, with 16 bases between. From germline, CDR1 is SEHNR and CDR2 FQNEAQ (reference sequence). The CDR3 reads CASSPSRGLHTEAFF. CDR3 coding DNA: TGTGCCAGCAGCCCGAGCAGGGGCTTACACACTGAAGCTTTCTTT. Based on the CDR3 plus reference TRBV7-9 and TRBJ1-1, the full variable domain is DTGVSQNPRHKITKRGQNVTFRCDPISEHNRLYWYRQTLGQGPEFLTYFQNEAQLEKSRLLSDRFSAERPKGSFSTLEIQRTEQGDSAMYLCASSPSRGLHTEAFFGQGTRLTVV.

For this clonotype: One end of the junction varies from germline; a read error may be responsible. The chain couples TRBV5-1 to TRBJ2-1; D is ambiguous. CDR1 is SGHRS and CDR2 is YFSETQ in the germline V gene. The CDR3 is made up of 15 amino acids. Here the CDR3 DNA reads TGCGCCAGCAGCTTGGTCGCTGGCTCCTACGATGAGCAGTTCTTC. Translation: CASSLVAGSYDEQFF.

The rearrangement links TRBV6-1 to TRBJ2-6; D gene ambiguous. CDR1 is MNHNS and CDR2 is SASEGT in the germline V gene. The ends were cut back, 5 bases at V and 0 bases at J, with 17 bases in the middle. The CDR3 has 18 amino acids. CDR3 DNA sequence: TGTGCCAGCAGTCGATTTGTGGGTGTGAGCTCTGGGGCCAACGTCCTGACTTTC. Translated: CASSRFVGVSSGANVLTF.

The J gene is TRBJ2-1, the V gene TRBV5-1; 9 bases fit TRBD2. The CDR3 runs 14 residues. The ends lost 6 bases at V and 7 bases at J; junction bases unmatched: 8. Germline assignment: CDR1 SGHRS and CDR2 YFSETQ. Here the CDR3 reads CASNPIAGANEQFF. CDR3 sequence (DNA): TGCGCCAGCAACCCGATAGCGGGAGCGAATGAGCAGTTCTTC.

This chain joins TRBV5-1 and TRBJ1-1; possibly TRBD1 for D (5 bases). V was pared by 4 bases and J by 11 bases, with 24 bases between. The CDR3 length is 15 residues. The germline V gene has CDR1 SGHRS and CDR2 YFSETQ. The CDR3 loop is CASSPQGAVTTEAFF. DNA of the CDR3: TGCGCCAGCAGCCCGCAGGGCGCCGTGACAACGGAGGCTTTCTTT.

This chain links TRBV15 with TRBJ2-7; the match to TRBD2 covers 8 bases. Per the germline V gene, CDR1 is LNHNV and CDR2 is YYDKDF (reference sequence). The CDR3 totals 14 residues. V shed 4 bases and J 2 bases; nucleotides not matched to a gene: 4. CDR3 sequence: CATSTAGGTYEQYF. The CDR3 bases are TGTGCCACCAGCACCGCGGGAGGTACCTACGAGCAGTACTTC.

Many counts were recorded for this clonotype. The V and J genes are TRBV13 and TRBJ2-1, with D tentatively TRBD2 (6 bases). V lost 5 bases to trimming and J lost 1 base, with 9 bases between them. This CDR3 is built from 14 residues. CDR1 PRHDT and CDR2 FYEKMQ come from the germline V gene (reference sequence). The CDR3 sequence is CASSARESYNEQFF. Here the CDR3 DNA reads TGTGCCAGCAGCGCCCGGGAGTCCTACAATGAGCAGTTCTTC.

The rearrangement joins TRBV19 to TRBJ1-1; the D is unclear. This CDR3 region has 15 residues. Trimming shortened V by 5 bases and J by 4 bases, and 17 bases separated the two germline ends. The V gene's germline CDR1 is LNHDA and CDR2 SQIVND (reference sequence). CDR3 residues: CASSPRDFWGTEAFF. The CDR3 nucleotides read TGTGCCAGTAGTCCGCGTGACTTTTGGGGCACTGAAGCTTTCTTT.

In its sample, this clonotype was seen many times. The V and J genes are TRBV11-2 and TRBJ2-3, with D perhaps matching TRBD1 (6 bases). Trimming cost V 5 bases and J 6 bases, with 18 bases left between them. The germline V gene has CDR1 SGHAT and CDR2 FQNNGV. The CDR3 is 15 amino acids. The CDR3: CASSRNRVMLDTQYF. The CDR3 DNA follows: TGTGCCAGCAGCCGAAACAGGGTCATGCTCGATACGCAGTATTTT.

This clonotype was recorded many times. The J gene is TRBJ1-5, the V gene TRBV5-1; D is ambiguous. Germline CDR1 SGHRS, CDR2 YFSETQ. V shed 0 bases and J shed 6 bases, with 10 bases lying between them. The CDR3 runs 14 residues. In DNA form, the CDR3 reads TGCGCCAGCAGCTTGGAAGCCGGCGGTCAGCCCCAGCATTTT. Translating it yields CASSLEAGGQPQHF. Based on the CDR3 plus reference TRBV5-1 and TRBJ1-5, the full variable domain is KAGVTQTPRYLIKTRGQQVTLSCSPISGHRSVSWYQQTPGQGLQFLFEYFSETQRNKGNFPGRFSGRQFSNSRSEMNVSTLELGDSALYLCASSLEAGGQPQHFGDGTRLSIL.

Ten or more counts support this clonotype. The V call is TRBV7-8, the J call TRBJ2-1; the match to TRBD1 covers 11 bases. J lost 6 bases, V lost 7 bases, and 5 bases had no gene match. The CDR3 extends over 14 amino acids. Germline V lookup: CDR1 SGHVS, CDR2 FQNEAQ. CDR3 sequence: CASNLGTGGNEQFF. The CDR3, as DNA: TGTGCCAGCAACCTTGGGACAGGGGGCAATGAGCAGTTCTTC. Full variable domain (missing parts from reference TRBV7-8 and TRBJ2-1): GAGVSQSPRYKVAKRGQDVALRCDPISGHVSLFWYQQALGQGPEFLTYFQNEAQLDKSGLPSDRFFAERPEGSVSTLKIQRTQQEDSAVYLCASNLGTGGNEQFFGPGTRLTVL.

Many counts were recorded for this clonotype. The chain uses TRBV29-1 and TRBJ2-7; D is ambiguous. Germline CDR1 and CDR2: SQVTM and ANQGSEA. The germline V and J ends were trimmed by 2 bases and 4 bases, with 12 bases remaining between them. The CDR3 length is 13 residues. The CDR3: CSVEPVDEYEQYF. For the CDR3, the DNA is TGCAGCGTTGAACCGGTTGACGAATACGAGCAGTACTTC.

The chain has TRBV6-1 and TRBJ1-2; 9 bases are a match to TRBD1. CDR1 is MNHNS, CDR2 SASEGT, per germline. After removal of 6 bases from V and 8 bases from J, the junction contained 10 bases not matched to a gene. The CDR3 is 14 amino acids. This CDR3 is CASRQGAVSLGYTF. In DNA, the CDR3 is TGTGCCAGCAGACAGGGGGCCGTATCCCTAGGCTACACCTTC.

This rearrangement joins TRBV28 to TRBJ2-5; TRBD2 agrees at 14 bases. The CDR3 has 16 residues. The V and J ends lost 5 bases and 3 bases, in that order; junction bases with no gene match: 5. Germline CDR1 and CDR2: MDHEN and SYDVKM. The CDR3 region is CASSPGTSGSKETQYF. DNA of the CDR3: TGTGCCAGCAGTCCCGGGACTAGCGGGAGTAAAGAGACCCAGTACTTC.

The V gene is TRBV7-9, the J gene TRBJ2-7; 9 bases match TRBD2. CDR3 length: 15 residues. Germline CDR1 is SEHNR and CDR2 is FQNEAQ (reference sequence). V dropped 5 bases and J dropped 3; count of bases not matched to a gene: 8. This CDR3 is CASSPPSGNFYEQYF. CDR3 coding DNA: TGTGCCAGCAGCCCCCCTAGCGGGAATTTCTACGAGCAGTACTTC.

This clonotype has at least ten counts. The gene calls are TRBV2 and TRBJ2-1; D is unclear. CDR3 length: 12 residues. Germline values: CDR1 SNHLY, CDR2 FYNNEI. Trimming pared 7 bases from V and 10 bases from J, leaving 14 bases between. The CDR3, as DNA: TGTGCCAGCATCGACGGTGGAGAGGAGCAGTTCTTC. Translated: CASIDGGEEQFF. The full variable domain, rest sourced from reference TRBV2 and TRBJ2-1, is EPEVTQTPSHQVTQMGQEVILRCVPISNHLYFYWYRQILGQKVEFLVSFYNNEISEKSEIFDDQFSVERPDGSNFTLKIRSTKLEDSAMYFCASIDGGEEQFFGPGTRLTVL.

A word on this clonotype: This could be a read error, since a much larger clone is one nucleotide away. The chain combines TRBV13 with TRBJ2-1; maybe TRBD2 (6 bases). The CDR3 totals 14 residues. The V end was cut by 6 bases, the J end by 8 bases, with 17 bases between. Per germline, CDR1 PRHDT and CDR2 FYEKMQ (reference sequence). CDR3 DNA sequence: TGTGCCAGCAGACGGGACTTAGTTTACGATGAGCAGTTCTTC. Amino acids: CASRRDLVYDEQFF. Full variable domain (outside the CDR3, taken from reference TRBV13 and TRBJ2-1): AAGVIQSPRHLIKEKRETATLKCYPIPRHDTVYWYQQGPGQDPQFLISFYEKMQSDKGSIPDRFSAQQFSDYHSELNMSSLELGDSALYFCASRRDLVYDEQFFGPGTRLTVL.

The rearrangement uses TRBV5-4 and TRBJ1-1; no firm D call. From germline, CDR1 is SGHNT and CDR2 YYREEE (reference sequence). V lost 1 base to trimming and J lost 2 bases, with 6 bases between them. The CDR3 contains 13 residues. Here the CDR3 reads CASSLTDNTEAFF. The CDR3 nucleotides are TGTGCCAGCAGCTTGACAGATAACACTGAAGCTTTCTTT.

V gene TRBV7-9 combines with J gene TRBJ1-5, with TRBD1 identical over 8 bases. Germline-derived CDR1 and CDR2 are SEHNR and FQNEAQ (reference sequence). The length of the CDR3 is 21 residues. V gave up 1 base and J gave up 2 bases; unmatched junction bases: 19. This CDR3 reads CASSLDRETGVRGFGNQPQHF. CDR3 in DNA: TGTGCCAGCAGCTTAGATAGGGAGACAGGGGTGAGGGGGTTTGGCAATCAGCCCCAGCATTTT.

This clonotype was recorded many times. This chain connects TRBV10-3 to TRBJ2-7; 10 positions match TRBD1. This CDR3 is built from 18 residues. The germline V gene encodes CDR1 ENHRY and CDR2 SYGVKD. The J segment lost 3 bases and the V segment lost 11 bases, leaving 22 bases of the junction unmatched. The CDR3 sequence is CAVDRDRGTGARIYEQYF. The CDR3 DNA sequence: TGTGCCGTGGACCGGGACAGGGGAACGGGAGCGAGAATCTACGAGCAGTACTTC.

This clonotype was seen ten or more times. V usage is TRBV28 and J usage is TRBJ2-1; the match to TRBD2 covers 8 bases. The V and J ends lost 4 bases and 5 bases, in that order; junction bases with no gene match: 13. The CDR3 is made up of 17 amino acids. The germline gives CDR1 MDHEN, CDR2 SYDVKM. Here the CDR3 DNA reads TGTGCCAGCAGTTCACCCGAGGGACTAGGGGCCCACAATGAGCAGTTCTTC. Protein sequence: CASSSPEGLGAHNEQFF.

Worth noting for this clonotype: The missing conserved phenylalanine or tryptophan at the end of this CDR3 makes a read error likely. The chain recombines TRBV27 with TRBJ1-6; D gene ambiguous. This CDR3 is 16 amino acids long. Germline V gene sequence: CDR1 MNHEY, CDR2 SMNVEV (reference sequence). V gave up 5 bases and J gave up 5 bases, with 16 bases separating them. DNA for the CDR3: TGTGCCAGCAGTCCGCGGTTCGGCGAGCATAATTCACCCCTCCACCTT. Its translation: CASSPRFGEHNSPLHL.

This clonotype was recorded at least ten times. Written as DNA, the CDR3 is TGCAGTGCTAGAGATTGGGAGGGAATCACTGAAGCTTTCTTT. Protein: CSARDWEGITEAFF. The chain has TRBV20-1 and TRBJ1-1; D call uncertain. The ends were cut back, 0 bases at V and 4 bases at J, with 12 bases in the middle. The CDR3 is 14 amino acids. Germline V gene data show CDR1 as DFQATT and CDR2 as SNEGSKA (reference sequence).

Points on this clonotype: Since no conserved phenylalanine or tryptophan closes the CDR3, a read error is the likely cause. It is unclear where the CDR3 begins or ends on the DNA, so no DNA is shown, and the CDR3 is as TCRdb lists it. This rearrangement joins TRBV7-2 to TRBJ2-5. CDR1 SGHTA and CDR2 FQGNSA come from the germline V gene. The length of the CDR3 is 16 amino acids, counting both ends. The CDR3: CASSLSQEGWLETEYL.

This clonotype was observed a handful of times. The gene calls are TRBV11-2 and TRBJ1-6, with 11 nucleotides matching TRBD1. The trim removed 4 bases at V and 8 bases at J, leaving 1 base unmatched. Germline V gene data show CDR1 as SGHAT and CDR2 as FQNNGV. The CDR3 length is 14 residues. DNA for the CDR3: TGTGCCAGCAGCTGGGACAGGGGGGATTCACCCCTCCACTTT. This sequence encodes CASSWDRGDSPLHF.